A single sample is the source of the 31 T cell receptor beta chains below, sequenced in a study of shared clonotypes between healthy human individuals. The method was immunoSEQ multiplex PCR; TCRdb's version includes in-frame clones alone and lacks a portion of them. The data contain 2.3 million or so clones, roughly 93% of them singletons. The sequenced sample consisted of naive CD4+ T cells from PBMCs. Stated subset: CD45RA+ positively selected. Receptor source: a man aged 18 to 30 in good health. Some clones in this sample may be carry-over from other donors' samples.

The rearrangement links TRBV30 to TRBJ2-6; 11 bases agree with TRBD1. The CDR3 contains 18 residues. V lost 6 bases to trimming and J lost 4 bases; unmatched junction nucleotides: 14. CDR1 is GTSNPN, CDR2 SVGIG, per germline (reference sequence). The CDR3 loop reads CACLAGGQGARGANVLTF. The CDR3 DNA sequence: TGTGCCTGTCTAGCGGGCGGACAGGGGGCGAGGGGGGCCAACGTCCTGACTTTC.

This chain connects TRBV5-1 to TRBJ2-5; the D is unclear. The CDR3 contains 12 residues. In germline, CDR1 is SGHRS, CDR2 YFSETQ. Deletions cut 5 bases from V and 1 base from J, with 6 bases between. The CDR3 spells CASRAFQETQYF. Written as DNA, the CDR3 is TGCGCCAGCAGGGCATTCCAAGAGACCCAGTACTTC.

The chain is built from TRBV7-8 and TRBJ2-7; 11 bases line up with TRBD2. The V segment lost 8 bases and the J segment 2 bases; nucleotides outside the gene matches: 5. This CDR3 comprises 14 residues. Germline V gene lookup returns CDR1 SGHVS and CDR2 FQNEAQ. The CDR3 sequence is CASGGTSGTYEQYF. In DNA form, the CDR3 reads TGTGCCAGCGGGGGGACTAGCGGTACCTACGAGCAGTACTTC.

The rearrangement uses TRBV5-6 and TRBJ2-5, with D unclear. Germline lookup yields CDR1 SGHDT and CDR2 YYEEEE. This CDR3 has 14 amino acids. V lost 0 bases, J lost 1 base, and 7 bases lay in between. The CDR3 here is CASSLVQTQETQYF. The CDR3 DNA is TGTGCCAGCAGCTTGGTACAGACCCAAGAGACCCAGTACTTC. Filled out from reference TRBV5-6 and TRBJ2-5, the complete variable domain reads DAGVTQSPTHLIKTRGQQVTLRCSPKSGHDTVSWYQQALGQGPQFIFQYYEEEERQRGNFPDRFSGHQFPNYSSELNVNALLLGDSALYLCASSLVQTQETQYFGPGTRLLVL.

This chain connects TRBV28 to TRBJ2-7; 8 nucleotides align to TRBD1. The J segment lost 2 bases and the V segment lost 6 bases, leaving 6 bases of the junction unmatched. Per the germline V gene, CDR1 is MDHEN and CDR2 is SYDVKM. CDR3 length: 14 amino acids. The CDR3 nucleotides read TGTGCCAGCAGAGTGACAGGGGTCACCTACGAGCAGTACTTC. The encoded protein is CASRVTGVTYEQYF.

V and J are TRBV7-9 and TRBJ1-2; D not resolved. The CDR3 is 17 amino acids. The germline V and J ends were trimmed by 5 bases and 9 bases, with 28 bases remaining between them. CDR1 and CDR2 (germline): SEHNR, FQNEAQ (reference sequence). CDR3 DNA sequence: TGTGCCAGCAGCACTATCGTCCGGGCAGGACCCTTCGTTAGCTACACCTTC. Protein product: CASSTIVRAGPFVSYTF.

The rearrangement joins TRBV2 to TRBJ2-7; no clear D gene. This CDR3 contains 12 residues. V was cut by 5 bases and J by 2 bases, with 7 bases left in between. CDR1 is SNHLY, CDR2 FYNNEI, per germline. The CDR3 DNA sequence: TGTGCCAGCAGTTGGGCCGCCTACGAGCAGTACTTC. Amino acid sequence: CASSWAAYEQYF.

The count of this clone is one. This sequence joins TRBV7-6 and TRBJ2-3; 7 bases match TRBD2. J was trimmed by 10 bases and V by 5 bases; bases with no gene match: 15. Germline V gives CDR1 SGHVS, CDR2 FNYEAQ. The CDR3 extends over 15 amino acids. In DNA, the CDR3 is TGTGCCAGCAGCCCGAGCCCTAGCGGCCTCGGCGCGCAGTATTTT. It yields the protein CASSPSPSGLGAQYF.

This chain links TRBV7-8 with TRBJ1-1; D is unclear. CDR1 SGHVS and CDR2 FQNEAQ come from the germline V gene. The V gene lost 1 base and the J gene lost 7 bases, with 16 bases spanning the gap. The CDR3 loop spans 15 amino acids. Written as DNA, the CDR3 is TGTGCCAGCAGCTTAGTTTTTCGGGGTTTCAGTGAAGCTTTCTTT. Translating it yields CASSLVFRGFSEAFF.

A single count supports this clone. The chain couples TRBV6-1 to TRBJ1-3; D is ambiguous. This CDR3 comprises 14 residues. The V end was cut by 11 bases, the J end by 2 bases, with 16 bases between. Germline V gene data show CDR1 as MNHNS and CDR2 as SASEGT. The CDR3 nucleotides are TGTGCCGGAAGGCCAGGAGGCACTGGAAACACCATATATTTT. Its protein is CAGRPGGTGNTIYF.

CDR3 sequence: CASSFSPGGPVEQYF. As DNA, the CDR3 is TGTGCCAGCAGTTTTTCGCCCGGGGGACCGGTCGAGCAGTACTTC. The gene calls are TRBV6-5 and TRBJ2-7, with a possible D match to TRBD2 (6 bases). Deletions cut 4 bases from V and 6 bases from J, with 19 bases between. This CDR3 contains 15 residues. Germline V lookup: CDR1 MNHEY, CDR2 SVGAGI.

This sequence joins TRBV29-1 and TRBJ1-2, with D possibly matching TRBD1 (6 bases). V shed 7 bases and J shed 2 bases, with 14 bases lying between them. The CDR3 is made up of 13 amino acids. CDR1 and CDR2 from the germline V gene are SQVTM and ANQGSEA. This CDR3 reads CSAERTVNYGYTF. The CDR3 DNA follows: TGCAGCGCCGAACGGACAGTCAACTATGGCTACACCTTC.

This chain uses TRBV5-8 with TRBJ2-3; 9 bases match TRBD1. The V gene's germline CDR1 is SGHTS and CDR2 YDEGEE. V gave up 4 bases and J gave up 5 bases; unmatched junction bases: 5. The CDR3 loop spans 14 amino acids. The chain's CDR3 is CASSAGQGIDTQYF. Here the CDR3 DNA reads TGTGCCAGCAGCGCAGGACAGGGGATAGATACGCAGTATTTT. Drawing the rest from reference TRBV5-8 and TRBJ2-3, the complete variable domain is EAGVTQSPTHLIKTRGQQATLRCSPISGHTSVYWYQQALGLGLQFLLWYDEGEERNRGNFPPRFSGRQFPNYSSELNVNALELEDSALYLCASSAGQGIDTQYFGPGTRLTVL.

This chain joins TRBV5-1 and TRBJ2-7, with 7 bases that match TRBD1. Germline loops: CDR1 SGHRS, CDR2 YFSETQ. V lost 4 bases to trimming and J lost 4 bases; unmatched junction nucleotides: 11. CDR3 length equals 15 residues. This CDR3 reads CASSHGNRGGYEQYF. DNA for the CDR3: TGCGCCAGCAGCCACGGAAACAGGGGTGGGTACGAGCAGTACTTC.

This chain links TRBV11-2 with TRBJ2-7; no definite D call. Germline V lookup: CDR1 SGHAT, CDR2 FQNNGV. This CDR3 comprises 19 residues. The V gene lost 3 bases and the J gene lost 1 base, with 25 bases spanning the gap. CDR3 sequence reads: CASSLSVSYGQYSSYEQYF. CDR3 coding DNA: TGTGCCAGCAGCTTGTCTGTTTCGTACGGCCAGTATTCTTCCTACGAGCAGTACTTC.

V is TRBV18 and J is TRBJ1-4; a possible D gene is TRBD1 (6 bases). The CDR3 is 17 residues long. Trimming took off 6 bases at V and 0 bases at J, with 17 bases between the two ends. The germline V gene encodes CDR1 KGHSH and CDR2 LQKENI. CDR3 sequence: CASSRRAGDATNEKLFF. The CDR3 DNA reads as TGTGCCAGCTCGCGGAGGGCAGGGGATGCAACTAATGAAAAACTGTTTTTT.

V and J are TRBV7-3 and TRBJ2-2; D possibly corresponds to TRBD2 (5 bases). Germline V lookup: CDR1 SGHTA, CDR2 FQGTGA. This CDR3 comprises 15 residues. Trimming removed 6 bases from V and 5 bases from J, with 16 bases in between. Here the CDR3 reads CASSFTSEGTGELFF. CDR3 sequence (DNA): TGTGCCAGCAGTTTTACATCAGAGGGAACCGGGGAGCTGTTTTTT.

The chain carries TRBV2 and TRBJ2-4; 8 bases fit TRBD1. J gave up 2 bases and V 4 bases, and 7 bases lay outside the gene matches. The germline gives CDR1 SNHLY, CDR2 FYNNEI. The CDR3 extends over 16 amino acids. CDR3 sequence (DNA): TGTGCCAGCAGTGGACGGACAGGGAGAACCAAAAACATTCAGTACTTC. It specifies CASSGRTGRTKNIQYF.

J is TRBJ2-3 and V is TRBV28; a weak D match, TRBD1 (5 bases). Germline lookup yields CDR1 MDHEN and CDR2 SYDVKM. Trimming cost V 5 bases and J 4 bases, with 7 bases left between them. This CDR3 spans 12 amino acids. As DNA, the CDR3 is TGTGCCAGCAGTAGGGGTTCAGATACGCAGTATTTT. It translates to CASSRGSDTQYF.

This sequence joins TRBV11-2 and TRBJ2-1; possibly TRBD1 for D (5 bases). The germline V gene has CDR1 SGHAT and CDR2 FQNNGV. This CDR3 spans 15 amino acids. The V end was cut by 5 bases, the J end by 3 bases, with 14 bases between. CDR3 loop: CASSLQGLYYNEQFF. The CDR3, as DNA: TGTGCCAGCAGCCTCCAGGGCCTCTACTACAATGAGCAGTTCTTC. The variable domain in full, with the rest retrieved from reference TRBV11-2 and TRBJ2-1, is EAGVAQSPRYKIIEKRQSVAFWCNPISGHATLYWYQQILGQGPKLLIQFQNNGVVDDSQLPKDRFSAERLKGVDSTLKIQPAKLEDSAVYLCASSLQGLYYNEQFFGPGTRLTVL.

The V gene is TRBV20-1, the J gene TRBJ2-7, with D unclear. V was cut by 8 bases and J by 2 bases, with 10 bases left in between. The CDR3 sequence is 11 residues long. Germline loops: CDR1 DFQATT, CDR2 SNEGSKA (reference sequence). CDR3 coding DNA: TGCAGTCCCAAAGCAGCCTACGAGCAGTACTTC. This gives the protein CSPKAAYEQYF.

This rearrangement joins TRBV7-8 to TRBJ1-1; D not certain. The V end lost 4 bases, the J end lost 1 base, and 13 bases lay between the germline ends. The CDR3 spans 15 residues. Per germline, CDR1 SGHVS and CDR2 FQNEAQ. CDR3 DNA sequence: TGTGCCAGCAGCTCGCCCCGGCTAGGGAACACTGAAGCTTTCTTT. Encoded protein: CASSSPRLGNTEAFF.

The rearrangement links TRBV21-1 to TRBJ1-2; TRBD1, the D gene given by the table, was not confirmed from the DNA. TRBV21-1 is an annotated pseudogene. The CDR3 extends over 22 amino acids. The CDR3 loop is CASSKATNGIATGTGTNYGYTF. The DNA of the CDR3 is TGTGCCAGCAGCAAAGCGACTAATGGTATAGCTACGGGGACAGGGACTAACTATGGCTACACCTTC.

J is TRBJ2-2 and V is TRBV4-3, with a tentative D call TRBD2 (6 bases). Germline CDR1 LGHNA, CDR2 YSLEER. Trimming pared 4 bases from V and 6 bases from J, leaving 15 bases between. CDR3 length equals 15 residues. CDR3 nucleotide sequence: TGCGCCAGCAGCCTTGAGCTCTGGAGGGCCGGGGAGCTGTTTTTT. Protein product: CASSLELWRAGELFF.

The chain combines TRBV7-9 with TRBJ2-5, with 7 bases aligning to TRBD1. CDR3 size: 15 residues. The ends lost 5 bases at V and 5 bases at J; junction bases unmatched: 11. CDR1 and CDR2 from the germline V gene are SEHNR and FQNEAQ (reference sequence). The CDR3 DNA follows: TGTGCCAGCAGCCGGACAGGTGGGTTGATGGAGACCCAGTACTTC. Its protein product is CASSRTGGLMETQYF.

This clone was recorded a few times. This specimen includes other DNA sequences encoding the same CDR3. The V gene is TRBV5-1, the J gene TRBJ2-7; D unresolved. V dropped 0 bases and J dropped 1 base, with 5 bases sitting between them. Germline lookup yields CDR1 SGHRS and CDR2 YFSETQ. The CDR3 contains 13 residues. The CDR3 loop reads CASSLGQSYEQYF. CDR3 coding DNA: TGCGCCAGCAGCTTGGGGCAGTCCTACGAGCAGTACTTC.

This chain connects TRBV28 to TRBJ2-3; D remains ambiguous. The CDR3 covers 15 residues. CDR1 MDHEN and CDR2 SYDVKM come from the germline V gene. V was clipped by 6 bases and J by 0 bases, with 13 bases between them. CDR3 in amino acids: CASSGPLTSTDTQYF. In DNA, the CDR3 is TGTGCCAGCAGCGGACCTTTAACTAGCACAGATACGCAGTATTTT.

This clone was seen a handful of times. This chain uses TRBV19 with TRBJ1-5, with D uncertain. Germline loops: CDR1 LNHDA, CDR2 SQIVND (reference sequence). Trimming took off 8 bases at V and 6 bases at J, with 14 bases between the two ends. The CDR3 has 13 amino acids. The CDR3 reads CASCGSFGQPQHF. The CDR3 nucleotides read TGTGCCAGTTGTGGGTCGTTTGGTCAGCCCCAGCATTTT.

This chain links TRBV6-5 with TRBJ2-1; no definite D call. This CDR3 is 15 amino acids long. Germline lookup yields CDR1 MNHEY and CDR2 SVGAGI. V lost 5 bases and J 0 bases, leaving 11 bases between the germline ends. CDR3 amino acids: CASSTTTSSYNEQFF. In nucleotides, the CDR3 is TGTGCCAGCAGTACGACAACCAGCTCCTACAATGAGCAGTTCTTC.

The chain uses TRBV27 and TRBJ1-1; TRBD1 might be the D (5 bases). This CDR3 region has 13 residues. The germline V gene encodes CDR1 MNHEY and CDR2 SMNVEV (reference sequence). Trimming took 5 bases from V and 11 from J, leaving 18 bases between them. As DNA, the CDR3 is TGTGCCAGCAGTGTTCAGGGACCAAGGCCGGCTTTCTTT. It codes for CASSVQGPRPAFF.

CDR3 amino acids: CASSNGLAVSYEQYF. In DNA form, the CDR3 reads TGTGCCAGCAGCAACGGACTAGCGGTTTCCTACGAGCAGTACTTC. The J gene is TRBJ2-7, the V gene TRBV5-4; 10 nucleotides match TRBD2. The CDR3 is 15 residues long. In germline, CDR1 is SGHNT, CDR2 YYREEE (reference sequence). Trimming removed 4 bases from V and 1 base from J; junction bases left unmatched: 5.